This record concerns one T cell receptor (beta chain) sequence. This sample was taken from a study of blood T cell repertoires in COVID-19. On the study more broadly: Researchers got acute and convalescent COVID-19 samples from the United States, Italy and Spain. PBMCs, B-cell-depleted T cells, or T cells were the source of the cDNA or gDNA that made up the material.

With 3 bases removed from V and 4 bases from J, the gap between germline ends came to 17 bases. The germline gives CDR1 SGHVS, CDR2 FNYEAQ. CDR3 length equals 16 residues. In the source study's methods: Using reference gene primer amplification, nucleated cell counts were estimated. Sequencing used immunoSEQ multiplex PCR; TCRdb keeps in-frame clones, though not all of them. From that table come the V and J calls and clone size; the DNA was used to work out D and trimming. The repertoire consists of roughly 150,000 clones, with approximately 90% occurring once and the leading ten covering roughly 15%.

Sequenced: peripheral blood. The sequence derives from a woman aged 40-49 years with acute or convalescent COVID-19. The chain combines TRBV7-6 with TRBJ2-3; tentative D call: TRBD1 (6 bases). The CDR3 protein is CASSFPPGESPDTQYF. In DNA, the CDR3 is TGTGCCAGCAGCTTTCCGCCAGGGGAGTCCCCAGATACGCAGTATTTT.